One and the same sample provided the 6 T cell receptor beta chains below, sequenced in a study of T cell repertoires in cytomegalovirus infection. One entry per CDR3 protein, called by TCRdb with MiXCR from the reads. The sample has 300,000 to 400,000 distinct CDR3 sequences, 25% seen once. Which antigens these TCRs recognize remains unknown. This specimen consisted of cultured PBMCs, obtained from culture after CMV antigen stimulation. The receptors shown here come from a human donor in good health (CMV status not recorded). Some clones in this sample may be carry-over from other donors' samples.

J is TRBJ2-2 and V is TRBV4-3; 10 nucleotides line up with TRBD2. V shed 0 bases and J 9 bases; nucleotides not matched to a gene: 7. The CDR3 has 16 amino acids. Germline CDR1 reads LGHNA; CDR2 reads YSLEER. This CDR3 reads CASSQDVAGGVRELFF. The CDR3 DNA sequence: TGCGCCAGCAGCCAAGATGTAGCGGGAGGTGTCCGGGAGCTGTTTTTT.

This clonotype was seen once. V and J are TRBV28 and TRBJ1-2, with 7 positions matching TRBD1. CDR3 length: 14 amino acids. Germline loops: CDR1 MDHEN, CDR2 SYDVKM. J lost 3 bases, V lost 4 bases, and 5 bases had no gene match. The CDR3, as DNA: TGTGCCAGCAGTTATATCGACAGGGACTATGGCTACACCTTC. Protein: CASSYIDRDYGYTF.

The CDR3 nucleotides read TGCGCCAGCAGCCCTGGGACTGCTTGGAATGAGCAGTTCTTC. Translating gives CASSPGTAWNEQFF. The rearrangement joins TRBV4-1 to TRBJ2-1; weak D call: TRBD2 (6 bases). The germline CDR1 and CDR2 sequences are MGHRA and YSYEKL. Between the trimmed V and J ends, which lost 4 bases and 7 bases, there was a span of 14 bases. CDR3 length equals 14 residues.

This clonotype was found a few times. The chain is built from TRBV7-9 and TRBJ2-3; D is perhaps TRBD2 (6 bases). This CDR3 comprises 16 residues. Germline CDR1 and CDR2: SEHNR and FQNEAQ (reference sequence). The V end was cut by 0 bases, the J end by 8 bases, with 18 bases between. Here the CDR3 DNA reads TGTGCCAGCAGCTTAGCTCCCCGGGGAGAGCGGGCTACGCAGTATTTT. As protein: CASSLAPRGERATQYF.

This clonotype was detected a few times. This chain uses TRBV20-1 with TRBJ2-7; 9 bases line up with TRBD2. This CDR3 comprises 16 residues. CDR1 and CDR2 from the germline V gene are DFQATT and SNEGSKA (reference sequence). V dropped 2 bases and J dropped 6; count of bases not matched to a gene: 14. In DNA, the CDR3 is TGCAGTGCTAGATCGCCGGGGGGCGGGAGGGCCTTCGAGCAGTACTTC. Its translation is CSARSPGGGRAFEQYF.

Ten or more counts support this clonotype. The CDR3 loop is CASSPKGLAGSRTGSLYTQYF. The CDR3 nucleotides read TGTGCCAGCAGCCCTAAGGGACTAGCTGGAAGTCGTACTGGTTCACTGTATACGCAGTATTTT. The V call is TRBV7-2, the J call TRBJ2-3, with 9 bases aligning to TRBD2. The CDR3 consists of 21 residues. Germline CDR1 reads SGHTA; CDR2 reads FQGNSA. Trimming removed 5 bases from V and 7 bases from J; junction bases left unmatched: 28.